This is a list of T cell receptor beta chains from one sample in a study of memory CD4+ T cells and cytomegalovirus serostatus. Sequencing used immunoSEQ multiplex PCR; TCRdb keeps in-frame clones, though not all of them. The data contain 50,000 to 75,000 clones, roughly 80% of them singletons. The sample comprised memory CD4+ T cells from blood. These TCRs come from an adult in good health and CMV-seronegative. CDR3s include the opening cysteine and the closing phenylalanine or tryptophan. Fields, in order: V gene, D gene, CDR3 length, J gene, CDR3 DNA, CDR3 protein. The D gene is left open where the match is weak.

>TRBV5-4|TRBD2|16|TRBJ2-2
TGTGCCAGCAGCCCGACTAGCGGGAGGTGGGCCGGGGAGCTGTTTTTT
CASSPTSGRWAGELFF
>TRBV29-1|TRBD1|13|TRBJ1-4
TGCAGCGCCGGGGGACAGACTAATGAAAAACTGTTTTTT
CSAGGQTNEKLFF
>TRBV7-9|-|14|TRBJ1-1
TGTGCCAGCAGCAAGACAGGAGAGGGGACTGAAGCTTTCTTT
CASSKTGEGTEAFF
>TRBV11-2|-|13|TRBJ2-7
TGTGCCAGCAGCTGGGACCGCGCCTACGAGCAGTACTTC
CASSWDRAYEQYF
>TRBV5-5|TRBD1|18|TRBJ2-6
TGTGCCAGCAGCAAGGGACAGGGACTCTCCTCTGGGGCCAACGTCCTGACTTTC
CASSKGQGLSSGANVLTF
>TRBV6-1|-|12|TRBJ2-7
TGTGCCAGCAGTGAGCAGGACTACGAGCAGTACTTC
CASSEQDYEQYF
>TRBV30|-|13|TRBJ2-2
TGTGCCTGGAGTGTACAAGTGGGCGGGGAGCTGTTTTTT
CAWSVQVGGELFF
>TRBV5-4|-|15|TRBJ2-7
TGTGCCAGCAGCTTAGGGGCGACCAGCTCCTACGAGCAGTACTTC
CASSLGATSSYEQYF
>TRBV2|TRBD1|16|TRBJ1-5
TGTGCCAGCAGTGAATGGGGGACAGGGCGGAGGCAGCCCCAGCATTTT
CASSEWGTGRRQPQHF
>TRBV5-1|-|14|TRBJ2-5
TGCGCCAGCAGCCCATTTGGACTCCAAGAGACCCAGTACTTC
CASSPFGLQETQYF
>TRBV15|-|13|TRBJ1-2
TGTGCCACCAGCAGACAGGGGATCTATGGCTACACCTTC
CATSRQGIYGYTF
>TRBV11-2|-|17|TRBJ1-3
TGTGCCAGCAGCCCGACCCTTTCCGGGGCCACTGGAAACACCATATATTTT
CASSPTLSGATGNTIYF
>TRBV18|-|14|TRBJ2-7
TGTGCCAGCTCACCGCGGGACAGTGGGGGCGAGCAGTACTTC
CASSPRDSGGEQYF
>TRBV11-3|-|12|TRBJ2-4
TGTCCGGCGAGGGAAGCCAAAAACATTCAGTACTTC
CPAREAKNIQYF
>TRBV5-1|-|17|TRBJ1-3
TGCGCCAGCAGCTTGTACGTAGGCGGAACCTCTGGAAACACCATATATTTT
CASSLYVGGTSGNTIYF
>TRBV9|-|15|TRBJ2-3
TGTGCCAGCAGCGTAGCTCCTGCAGTCACAGATACGCAGTATTTT
CASSVAPAVTDTQYF
>TRBV9|-|15|TRBJ1-2
TGTGCCAGCAGTTCTAGGCAGGGAACCTACTATGGCTACACCTTC
CASSSRQGTYYGYTF
>TRBV29-1|TRBD1|13|TRBJ1-1
TGCAGCGCCAGGGGACAGGGTAATACTGAAGCTTTCTTT
CSARGQGNTEAFF
>TRBV5-6|-|15|TRBJ2-7
TGTGCCAGCAGCTTGGGACCCGGCAGCTCCTACGAGCAGTACTTC
CASSLGPGSSYEQYF
>TRBV4-1|-|12|TRBJ1-2
TGCGCCAGCAGCCAAGACGGGGATGGCTACACCTTC
CASSQDGDGYTF
>TRBV6-4|-|14|TRBJ2-1
TGTGCCAGCAGTGACTCCCACTTAGGAGCTGAGCAGTTCTTC
CASSDSHLGAEQFF
>TRBV6-5|TRBD1|13|TRBJ1-2
TGTGCCAGCAGTCCAAGACAGGGACTTGGCTACACCTTC
CASSPRQGLGYTF
>TRBV11-3|TRBD2|15|TRBJ2-1
TGTGCCAGCAGCTTAGCGGTAGCGGGAGCCCATGAGCAGTTCTTC
CASSLAVAGAHEQFF
>TRBV5-4|-|11|TRBJ2-7
TGTGCCAGCAGCTTCGGCTACGAGCAGTACTTC
CASSFGYEQYF
>TRBV5-5|-|15|TRBJ1-5
TGTGCCAGCAGCTCAATCCCGGGGCGGAATCAGCCCCAGCATTTT
CASSSIPGRNQPQHF
>TRBV2|-|12|TRBJ2-5
TGTGCCAGCAGTCAGTTGTTGGAGACCCAGTACTTC
CASSQLLETQYF
>TRBV29-1|-|17|TRBJ2-3
TGCAGCGTTTTTCCGGACCCGCTGGGTCAAGGCACAGATACGCAGTATTTT
CSVFPDPLGQGTDTQYF
>TRBV6-5|-|15|TRBJ1-1
TGTGCCAGCGGCCCTCTTGCGACAGTGAACACTGAAGCTTTCTTT
CASGPLATVNTEAFF
>TRBV7-8|TRBD2|17|TRBJ2-5
TGTGCCAGCAGCTTAGAACCTACTAGCGGGGGGGAAGAGACCCAGTACTTC
CASSLEPTSGGEETQYF
>TRBV9|TRBD2|14|TRBJ2-2
TGTGCCAGCAGCGTACTCGGGAGGACCGGGGAGCTGTTTTTT
CASSVLGRTGELFF
>TRBV7-8|-|15|TRBJ1-2
TGTGCCAGCAGCGCCCGACAGGACTCGATCTATGGCTACACCTTC
CASSARQDSIYGYTF
>TRBV28|-|13|TRBJ1-1
TGTGCCAGCCGCCCCCGCAAGAACACTGAAGCTTTCTTT
CASRPRKNTEAFF
>TRBV15|TRBD1|21|TRBJ2-7
TGTGCCACCAGCAGAGGACTCCGGTTAGAACAGGGGGCTGGTTTCTCCTACGAGCAGTACTTC
CATSRGLRLEQGAGFSYEQYF